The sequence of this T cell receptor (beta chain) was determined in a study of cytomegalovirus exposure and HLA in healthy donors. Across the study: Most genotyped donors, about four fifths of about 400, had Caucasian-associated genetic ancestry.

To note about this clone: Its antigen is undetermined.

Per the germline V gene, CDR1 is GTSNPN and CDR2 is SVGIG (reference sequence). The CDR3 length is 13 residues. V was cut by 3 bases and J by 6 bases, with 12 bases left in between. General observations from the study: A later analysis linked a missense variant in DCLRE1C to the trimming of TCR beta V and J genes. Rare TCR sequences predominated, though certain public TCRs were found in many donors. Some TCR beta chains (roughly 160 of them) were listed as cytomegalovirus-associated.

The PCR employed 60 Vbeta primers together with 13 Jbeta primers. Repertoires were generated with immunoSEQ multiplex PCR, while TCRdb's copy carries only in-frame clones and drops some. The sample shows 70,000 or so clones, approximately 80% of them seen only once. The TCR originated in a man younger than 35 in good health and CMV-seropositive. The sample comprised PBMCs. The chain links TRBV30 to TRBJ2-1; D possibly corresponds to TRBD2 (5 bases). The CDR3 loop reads CAWSPGISNEQFF. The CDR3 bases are TGTGCCTGGAGCCCCGGGATCTCCAATGAGCAGTTCTTC.